This T cell receptor beta chain was sequenced in a study of PD-L1 blockade in urothelial cancer. Across the whole study: It was at some point between 2013 and 2015 that patients started atezolizumab at 1,200 mg intravenously every 3 weeks.

Here immunoSEQ multiplex PCR was the method, and the copy in TCRdb shows in-frame clones only, minus some. The table has about 40,000 clones, roughly 85% seen once. The time point: peripheral blood 6 weeks after treatment start. Germline loops: CDR1 LNHDA, CDR2 SQIVND (reference sequence). The CDR3 runs 13 residues. Trimming shortened V by 10 bases and J by 8 bases, and 17 bases separated the two germline ends. Sequencing used PBMCs, obtained around atezolizumab (anti-PD-L1) treatment. V is TRBV19 and J is TRBJ1-4; D gene unclear. This TCR derives from a man between 65 and 80 years old with urothelial cancer. The CDR3 DNA follows: TGTGCCACCAAGGAGGCAAACGAGGAAAAACTGTTTTTT. This translates into CATKEANEEKLFF.